The TCR beta chain described here comes from a study of shared clonotypes between healthy human individuals. Background on the study: The donor pool was made up of two women and a few men aged 18 to 49. Regarding the study as a whole: Among the subsets, naive ones generally showed larger estimated richness than memory ones.

In the case of this clone: Its antigen is undetermined.

Several immunoSEQ plates held equal portions of the genomic DNA taken from each subset. TCRdb's copy holds only in-frame clones and misses some; the assay was immunoSEQ multiplex PCR. The sample lists fewer than 3 million clones; about 90% were seen once. Trimming pared 3 bases from V and 14 bases from J, leaving 23 bases between. This CDR3 region has 15 residues. Germline V gene lookup returns CDR1 SGHTA and CDR2 FQGNSA. The sample taken for sequencing was naive CD4+ T cells from PBMCs. Described subset: CD45RA+ positively selected. V and J are TRBV7-2 and TRBJ2-1; D may be TRBD2 (6 bases). The origin of this receptor is a young man in good health. Some clones in this sample may be carry-over from other donors' samples. The CDR3 spells CASSFTGSGVAEEFF. In DNA form, the CDR3 reads TGTGCCAGCAGCTTTACCGGGTCGGGGGTAGCGGAGGAGTTCTTC.